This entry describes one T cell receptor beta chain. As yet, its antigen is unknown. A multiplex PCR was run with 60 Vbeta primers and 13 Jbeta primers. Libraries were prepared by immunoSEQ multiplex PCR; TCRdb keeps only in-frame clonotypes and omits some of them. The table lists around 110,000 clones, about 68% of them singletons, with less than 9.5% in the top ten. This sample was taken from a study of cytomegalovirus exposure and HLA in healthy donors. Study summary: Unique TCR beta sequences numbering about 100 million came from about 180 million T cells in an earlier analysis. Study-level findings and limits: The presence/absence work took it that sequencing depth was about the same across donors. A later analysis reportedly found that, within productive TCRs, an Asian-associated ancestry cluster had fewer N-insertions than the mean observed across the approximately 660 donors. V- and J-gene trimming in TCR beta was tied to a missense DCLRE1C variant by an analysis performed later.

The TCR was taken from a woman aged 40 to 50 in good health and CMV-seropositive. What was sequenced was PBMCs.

The CDR3 DNA sequence: TGTGCCAGTACGCGGGGGAACACTGAAGCTTTCTTT. Translating it yields CASTRGNTEAFF. This rearrangement joins TRBV19 to TRBJ1-1; D gene unclear. Germline V gene sequence: CDR1 LNHDA, CDR2 SQIVND (reference sequence). The V end lost 7 bases, the J end lost 1 base, and 7 bases lay between the germline ends. This CDR3 has 12 amino acids.